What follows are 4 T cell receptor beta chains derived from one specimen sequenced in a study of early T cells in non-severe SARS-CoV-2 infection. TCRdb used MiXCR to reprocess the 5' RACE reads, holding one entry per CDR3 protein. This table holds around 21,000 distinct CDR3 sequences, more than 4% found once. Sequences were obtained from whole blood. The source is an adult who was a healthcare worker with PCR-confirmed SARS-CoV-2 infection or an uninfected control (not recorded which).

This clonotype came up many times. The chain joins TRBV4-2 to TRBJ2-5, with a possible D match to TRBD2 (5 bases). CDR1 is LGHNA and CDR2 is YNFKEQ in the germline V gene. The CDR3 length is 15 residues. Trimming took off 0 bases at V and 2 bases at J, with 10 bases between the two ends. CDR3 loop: CASSQDRGAQETQYF. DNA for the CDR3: TGTGCCAGCAGCCAAGATCGGGGAGCTCAAGAGACCCAGTACTTC.

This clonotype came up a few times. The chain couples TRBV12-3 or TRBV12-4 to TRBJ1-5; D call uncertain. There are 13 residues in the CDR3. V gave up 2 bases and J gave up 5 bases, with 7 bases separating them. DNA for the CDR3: TGTGCCAGCAGTTTAAACACGTATCAGCCCCAGCATTTT. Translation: CASSLNTYQPQHF.

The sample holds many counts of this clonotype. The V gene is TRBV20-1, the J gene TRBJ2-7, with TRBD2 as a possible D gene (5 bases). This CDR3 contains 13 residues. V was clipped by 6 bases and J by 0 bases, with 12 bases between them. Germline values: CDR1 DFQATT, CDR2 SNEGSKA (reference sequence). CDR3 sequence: CSASGERSYEQYF. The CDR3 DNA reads TGCAGTGCCAGTGGGGAGCGCTCCTACGAGCAGTACTTC.

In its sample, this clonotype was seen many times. The DNA for the CDR3 is TGTGCCAGCAGCCAGAAGTGGGGGCCTTCCTACAATGAGCAGTTCTTC. This translates into CASSQKWGPSYNEQFF. The rearrangement links TRBV11-2 to TRBJ2-1; a weak D match, TRBD1 (6 bases). This CDR3 spans 16 amino acids. V gave up 5 bases and J gave up 1 base, with 15 bases separating them. Germline V gene data show CDR1 as SGHAT and CDR2 as FQNNGV.